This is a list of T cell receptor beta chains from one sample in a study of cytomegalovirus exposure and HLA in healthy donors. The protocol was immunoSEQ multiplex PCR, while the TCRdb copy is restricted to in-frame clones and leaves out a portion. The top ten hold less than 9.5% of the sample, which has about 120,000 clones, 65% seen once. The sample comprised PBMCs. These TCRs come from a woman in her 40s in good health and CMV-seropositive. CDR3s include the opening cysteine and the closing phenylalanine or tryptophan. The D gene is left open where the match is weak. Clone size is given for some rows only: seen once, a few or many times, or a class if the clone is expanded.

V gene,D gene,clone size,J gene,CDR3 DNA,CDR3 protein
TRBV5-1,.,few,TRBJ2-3,TGCGCCAGCAGCTTGGGCGGGATGGATACGCAGTATTTT,CASSLGGMDTQYF
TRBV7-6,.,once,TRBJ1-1,TGTGCCAGCAGCCCACAGGCTTCCAACACTGAAGCTTTCTTT,CASSPQASNTEAFF
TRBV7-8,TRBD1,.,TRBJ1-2,TGTGCCAGCAGCTTGCACAGGGGGCCGAACTATGGCTACACCTTC,CASSLHRGPNYGYTF
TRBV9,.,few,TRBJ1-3,TGTGCCAGCAGCGCAGTAGGGGAAAGAAACACCATATATTTT,CASSAVGERNTIYF
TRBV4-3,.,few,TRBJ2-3,TGCGCCAGCAGCCAAGGGTCGGGAGGCACAGATACGCAGTATTTT,CASSQGSGGTDTQYF
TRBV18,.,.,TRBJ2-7,TGTGCCAGCTCACCAAGCGACCCCTACGAGCAGTACTTC,CASSPSDPYEQYF
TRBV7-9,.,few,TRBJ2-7,TGTGCCAGCATCCCCTCAGACAGCCCGGGGGTTGGCGAGCAGTACTTC,CASIPSDSPGVGEQYF
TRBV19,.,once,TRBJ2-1,TGTGCCAGTAGTTTGACACTCTACAATGAGCAGTTCTTC,CASSLTLYNEQFF
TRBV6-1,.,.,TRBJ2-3,TGTGCCAGCAGTGAAGGGGGACTCTGGGGGACAGATACGCAGTATTTT,CASSEGGLWGTDTQYF
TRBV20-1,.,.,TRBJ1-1,TGCAGTGCCCTCCTATACACTGAAGCTTTCTTT,CSALLYTEAFF